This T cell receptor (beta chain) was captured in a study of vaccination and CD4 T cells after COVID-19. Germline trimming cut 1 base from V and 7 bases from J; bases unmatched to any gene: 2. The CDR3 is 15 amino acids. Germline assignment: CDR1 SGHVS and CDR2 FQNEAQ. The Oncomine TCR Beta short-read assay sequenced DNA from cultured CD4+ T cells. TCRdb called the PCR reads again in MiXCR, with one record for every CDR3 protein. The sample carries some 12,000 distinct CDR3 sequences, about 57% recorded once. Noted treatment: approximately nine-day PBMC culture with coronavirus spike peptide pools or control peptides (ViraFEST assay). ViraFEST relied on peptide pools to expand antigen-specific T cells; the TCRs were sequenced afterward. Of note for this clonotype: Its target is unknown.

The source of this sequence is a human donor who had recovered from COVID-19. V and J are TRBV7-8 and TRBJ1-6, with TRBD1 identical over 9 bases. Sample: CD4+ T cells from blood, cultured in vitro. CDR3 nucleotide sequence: TGTGCCAGCAGCTTAGGCGGGACAGGGAATTCACCCCTCCACTTT. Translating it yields CASSLGGTGNSPLHF.